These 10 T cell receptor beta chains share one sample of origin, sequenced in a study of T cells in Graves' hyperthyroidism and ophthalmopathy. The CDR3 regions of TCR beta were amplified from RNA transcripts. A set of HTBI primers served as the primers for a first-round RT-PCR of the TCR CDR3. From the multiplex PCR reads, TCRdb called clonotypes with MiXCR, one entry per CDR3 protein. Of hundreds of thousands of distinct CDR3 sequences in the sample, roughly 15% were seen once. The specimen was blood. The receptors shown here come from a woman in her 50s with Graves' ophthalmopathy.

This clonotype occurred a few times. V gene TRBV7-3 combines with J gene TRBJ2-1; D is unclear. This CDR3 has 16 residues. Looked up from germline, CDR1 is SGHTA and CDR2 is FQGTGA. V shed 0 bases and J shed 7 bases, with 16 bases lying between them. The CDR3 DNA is TGTGCCAGCAGCTTAACCTGGCGGAAGTCCTTAAATGAGCAGTTCTTC. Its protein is CASSLTWRKSLNEQFF. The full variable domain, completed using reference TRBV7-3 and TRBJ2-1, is GAGVSQTPSNKVTEKGKYVELRCDPISGHTALYWYRQSLGQGPEFLIYFQGTGAADDSGLPNDRFFAVRPEGSVSTLKIQRTERGDSAVYLCASSLTWRKSLNEQFFGPGTRLTVL.

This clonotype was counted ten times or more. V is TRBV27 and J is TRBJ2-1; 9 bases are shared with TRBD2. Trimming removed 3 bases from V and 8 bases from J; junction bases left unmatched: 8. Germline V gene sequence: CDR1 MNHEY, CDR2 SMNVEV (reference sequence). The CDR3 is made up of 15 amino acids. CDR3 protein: CASSFGAGGQDEQFF. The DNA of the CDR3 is TGTGCCAGCAGTTTTGGTGCGGGAGGGCAAGATGAGCAGTTCTTC.

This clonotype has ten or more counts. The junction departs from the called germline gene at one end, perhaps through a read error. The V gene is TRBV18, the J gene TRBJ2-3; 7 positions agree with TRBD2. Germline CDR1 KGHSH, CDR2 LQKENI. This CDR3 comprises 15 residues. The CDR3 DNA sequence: TGTGCCAGCTCACCAACAGCGGGACCCACAAATACGCAGTATTTT. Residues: CASSPTAGPTNTQYF.

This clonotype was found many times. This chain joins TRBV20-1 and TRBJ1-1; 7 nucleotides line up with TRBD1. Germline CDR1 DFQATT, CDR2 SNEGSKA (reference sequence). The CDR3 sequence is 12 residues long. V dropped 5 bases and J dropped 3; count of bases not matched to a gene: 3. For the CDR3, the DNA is TGCAGTGCTGGACAGGAGTACACTGAAGCTTTCTTT. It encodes CSAGQEYTEAFF.

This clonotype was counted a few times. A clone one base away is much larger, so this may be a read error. In DNA, the CDR3 is TGTGCCAGCAGTGGGGGACGGATGAACACTGAAGCTTTCTTT. As protein: CASSGGRMNTEAFF. The V and J genes are TRBV28 and TRBJ1-1, with D perhaps TRBD1 (5 bases). The germline CDR1 and CDR2 sequences are MDHEN and SYDVKM. V lost 5 bases and J lost 0, with 10 bases in between. The CDR3 spans 14 residues.

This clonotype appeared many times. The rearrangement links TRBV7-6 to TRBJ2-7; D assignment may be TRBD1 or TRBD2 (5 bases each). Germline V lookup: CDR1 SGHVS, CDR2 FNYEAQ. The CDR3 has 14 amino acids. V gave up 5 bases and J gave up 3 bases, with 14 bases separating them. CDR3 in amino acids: CASSLARESYEQYF. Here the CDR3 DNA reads TGTGCCAGCAGCCTCGCCAGGGAGAGCTACGAGCAGTACTTC. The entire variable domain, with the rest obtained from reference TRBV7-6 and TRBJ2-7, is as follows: GAGVSQSPRYKVTKRGQDVALRCDPISGHVSLYWYRQALGQGPEFLTYFNYEAQQDKSGLPNDRFSAERPEGSISTLTIQRTEQRDSAMYRCASSLARESYEQYFGPGTRLTVT.

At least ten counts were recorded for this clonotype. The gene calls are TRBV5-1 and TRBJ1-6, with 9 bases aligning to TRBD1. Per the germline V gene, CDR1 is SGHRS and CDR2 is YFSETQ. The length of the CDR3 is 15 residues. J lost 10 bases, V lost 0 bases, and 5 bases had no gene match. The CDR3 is CASSLEGTGRSPLHF. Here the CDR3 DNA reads TGCGCCAGCAGCTTGGAGGGGACAGGGCGGTCACCCCTCCACTTT.

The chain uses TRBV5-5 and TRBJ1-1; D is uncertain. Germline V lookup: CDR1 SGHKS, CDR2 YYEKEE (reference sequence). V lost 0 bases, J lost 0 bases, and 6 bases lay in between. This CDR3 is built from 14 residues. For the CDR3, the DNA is TGTGCCAGCAGCTTGGACGCACTGAACACTGAAGCTTTCTTT. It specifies CASSLDALNTEAFF.

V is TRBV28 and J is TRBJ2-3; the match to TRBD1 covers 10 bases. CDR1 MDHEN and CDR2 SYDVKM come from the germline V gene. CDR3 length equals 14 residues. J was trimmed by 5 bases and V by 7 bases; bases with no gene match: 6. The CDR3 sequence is CASKPGQGRDTQYF. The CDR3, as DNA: TGTGCCAGCAAGCCGGGACAGGGGAGAGATACGCAGTATTTT.

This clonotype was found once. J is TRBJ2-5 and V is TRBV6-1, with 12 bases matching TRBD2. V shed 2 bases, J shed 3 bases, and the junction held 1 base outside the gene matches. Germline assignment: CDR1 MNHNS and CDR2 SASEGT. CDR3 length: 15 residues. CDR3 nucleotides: TGTGCCAGCAGTGAAAGACTAGCGGGAGAAGAGACCCAGTACTTC. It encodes CASSERLAGEETQYF.